Below, 6 T cell receptor beta chains from the same sample are listed, as sequenced in a study of T cells in Graves' hyperthyroidism and ophthalmopathy. The TCR beta CDR3 regions underwent amplification using RNA transcripts as the source. With the HTBI primer set, the TCR CDR3 went through a first round of RT-PCR. TCRdb reprocessed the multiplex PCR reads via MiXCR and lists one record per CDR3 protein. Of some 370,000 distinct CDR3 sequences detected, about 18% appear once; the ten largest clones hold around a third. Sequencing was carried out using blood. These TCRs come from a woman aged 25 to 39 with Graves' hyperthyroidism that later progressed to Graves' ophthalmopathy.

This clonotype came up many times. This chain joins TRBV27 and TRBJ2-1, with TRBD2 matching 9 bases. The germline V gene encodes CDR1 MNHEY and CDR2 SMNVEV (reference sequence). Trimming removed 5 bases from V and 8 bases from J; junction bases left unmatched: 4. The CDR3 is 13 residues long. DNA for the CDR3: TGTGCCAGCAGTAGGGAGCGGGGGGATGAGCAGTTCTTC. This translates into CASSRERGDEQFF.

This clonotype was seen ten or more times. The chain links TRBV12-3 or TRBV12-4 to TRBJ2-4, with D possibly being TRBD1 (6 bases). With 6 bases removed from V and 0 bases from J, the gap between germline ends came to 15 bases. This CDR3 has 16 residues. CDR3 nucleotide sequence: TGTGCCAGCAGCCTCAGGGGTCAACTAGCCAAAAACATTCAGTACTTC. It yields the protein CASSLRGQLAKNIQYF.

This clonotype came up a few times. The chain combines TRBV14 with TRBJ1-1; D uncertain. The CDR3 has 15 amino acids. The germline V gene has CDR1 SGHDN and CDR2 FVKESK. The V end was cut by 0 bases, the J end by 3 bases, with 11 bases between. The CDR3 here is CASSQDPATYTEAFF. CDR3 sequence (DNA): TGTGCCAGCAGCCAAGATCCAGCCACCTACACTGAAGCTTTCTTT. Drawing the rest from reference TRBV14 and TRBJ1-1, the complete variable domain is EAGVTQFPSHSVIEKGQTVTLRCDPISGHDNLYWYRRVMGKEIKFLLHFVKESKQDESGMPNNRFLAERTGGTYSTLKVQPAELEDSGVYFCASSQDPATYTEAFFGQGTRLTVV.

This clonotype was found many times. V and J are TRBV2 and TRBJ2-7, with D perhaps matching TRBD2 (6 bases). Trimming took off 3 bases at V and 1 base at J, with 13 bases between the two ends. The CDR3 contains 15 residues. In germline, CDR1 is SNHLY, CDR2 FYNNEI. The CDR3, as DNA: TGTGCCAGCAGTGAGTGGAGGGATAAGTCCTACGAGCAGTACTTC. Translating it yields CASSEWRDKSYEQYF.

The sample holds many counts of this clonotype. The junction shows a germline mismatch at one end, possibly a read error. The chain has TRBV5-1 and TRBJ1-3, with a possible D match to TRBD1 (6 bases). The CDR3 sequence is 14 residues long. Germline CDR1 SGHRS, CDR2 YFSETQ. DNA of the CDR3: TGCGCCAGCAGCTTGACAGGGAGTGGAGACACCATATATTTT. Translated: CASSLTGSGDTIYF.

The table lists this clonotype with a few counts. The rearrangement joins TRBV10-2 to TRBJ2-3; 8 positions match TRBD2. This CDR3 comprises 17 residues. Germline V gene data show CDR1 as WSHSY and CDR2 as SAAADI. Trimming cost V 3 bases and J 5 bases; bases outside gene matches: 13. The CDR3 sequence is CASSDARLARDKDTQYF. For the CDR3, the DNA is TGCGCCAGCAGTGACGCCAGACTAGCGCGAGATAAAGATACGCAGTATTTT.